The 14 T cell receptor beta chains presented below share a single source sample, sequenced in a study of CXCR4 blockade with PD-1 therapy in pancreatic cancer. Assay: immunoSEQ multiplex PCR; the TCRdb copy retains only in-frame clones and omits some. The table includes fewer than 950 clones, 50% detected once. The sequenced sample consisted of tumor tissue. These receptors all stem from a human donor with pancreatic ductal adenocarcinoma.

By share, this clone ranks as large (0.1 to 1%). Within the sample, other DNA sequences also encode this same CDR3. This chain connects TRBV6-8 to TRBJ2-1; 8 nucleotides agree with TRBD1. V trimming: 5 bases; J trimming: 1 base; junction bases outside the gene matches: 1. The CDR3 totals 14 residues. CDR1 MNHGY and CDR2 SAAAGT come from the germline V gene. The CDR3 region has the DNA TGTGCCAGCAGTCGACAGGGGTCCTACAATGAGCAGTTCTTC. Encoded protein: CASSRQGSYNEQFF.

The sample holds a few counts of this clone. The CDR3 DNA is TGTGCCAGCAGTGAAGAATCCAGGGTCCGCGAGCAGTACTTC. It translates to CASSEESRVREQYF. The gene calls are TRBV9 and TRBJ2-7; TRBD1 might be the D (5 bases). The CDR3 loop spans 14 amino acids. Between the trimmed V and J ends, which lost 5 bases and 6 bases, there was a span of 18 bases. Germline V gene sequence: CDR1 SGDLS, CDR2 YYNGEE.

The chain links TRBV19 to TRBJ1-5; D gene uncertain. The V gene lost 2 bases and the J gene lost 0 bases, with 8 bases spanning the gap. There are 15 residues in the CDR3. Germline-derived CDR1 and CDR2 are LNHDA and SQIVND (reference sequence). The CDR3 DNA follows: TGTGCCAGTAGTATACAGGAGTATAGCAATCAGCCCCAGCATTTT. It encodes CASSIQEYSNQPQHF.

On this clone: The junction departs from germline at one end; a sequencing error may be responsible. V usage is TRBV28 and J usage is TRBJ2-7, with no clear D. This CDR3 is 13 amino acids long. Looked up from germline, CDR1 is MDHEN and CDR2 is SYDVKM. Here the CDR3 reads CASSQTPSYEQYF. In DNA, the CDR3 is TGTGCTAGCAGCCAAACTCCGTCCTACGAGCAGTACTTC.

The CDR3 sequence is CASSTGGADTQYF. DNA for the CDR3: TGTGCCAGCAGTACTGGGGGTGCAGATACGCAGTATTTT. The chain carries TRBV6-8 and TRBJ2-3; D is tentatively TRBD1 or TRBD2 (5 bases each). Per the germline V gene, CDR1 is MNHGY and CDR2 is SAAAGT. This CDR3 is 13 amino acids long. The V end lost 5 bases, the J end lost 4 bases, and 10 bases lay between the germline ends.

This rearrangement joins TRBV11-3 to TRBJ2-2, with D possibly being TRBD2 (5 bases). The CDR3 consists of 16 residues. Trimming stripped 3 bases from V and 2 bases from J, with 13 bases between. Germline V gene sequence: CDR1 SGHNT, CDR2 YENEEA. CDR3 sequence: CASSFVSGSNTGELFF. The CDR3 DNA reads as TGTGCCAGCAGCTTTGTGAGTGGGAGTAACACCGGGGAGCTGTTTTTT.

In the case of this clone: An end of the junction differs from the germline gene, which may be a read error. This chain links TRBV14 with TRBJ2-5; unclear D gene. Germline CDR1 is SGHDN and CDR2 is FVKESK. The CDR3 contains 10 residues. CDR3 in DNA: TGTGCCAGCGGCCAGGAGACCCAGTACTTC. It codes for CASGQETQYF.

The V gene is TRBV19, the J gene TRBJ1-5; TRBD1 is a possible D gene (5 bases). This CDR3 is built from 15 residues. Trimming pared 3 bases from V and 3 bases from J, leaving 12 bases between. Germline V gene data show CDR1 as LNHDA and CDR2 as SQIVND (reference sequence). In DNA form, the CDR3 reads TGTGCCAGTAGTATTTCCGGACACTTCAATCAGCCCCAGCATTTT. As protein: CASSISGHFNQPQHF.

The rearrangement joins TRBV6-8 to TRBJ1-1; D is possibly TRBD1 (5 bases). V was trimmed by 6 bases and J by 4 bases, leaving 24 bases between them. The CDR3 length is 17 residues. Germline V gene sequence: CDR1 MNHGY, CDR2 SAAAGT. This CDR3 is CASSFDRHTPSGTEAFF. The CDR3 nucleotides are TGTGCCAGCAGCTTCGACAGACATACCCCCTCGGGCACTGAAGCTTTCTTT.

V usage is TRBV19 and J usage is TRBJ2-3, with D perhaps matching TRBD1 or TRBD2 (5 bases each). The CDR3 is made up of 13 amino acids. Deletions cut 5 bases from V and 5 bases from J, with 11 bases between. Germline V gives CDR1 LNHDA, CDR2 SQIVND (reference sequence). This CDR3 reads CASSQGVKDTQYF. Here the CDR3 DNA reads TGTGCCAGTAGTCAGGGAGTAAAAGATACGCAGTATTTT.

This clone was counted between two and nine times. CDR3 coding DNA: TGTGCCACCCGAATCGGACTCGGGGACTATGGCTACACCTTC. Amino acids: CATRIGLGDYGYTF. The gene calls are TRBV28 and TRBJ1-2; D not certain. Germline CDR1 reads MDHEN; CDR2 reads SYDVKM. The CDR3 is 14 amino acids. The V end was cut by 10 bases, the J end by 3 bases, with 18 bases between.

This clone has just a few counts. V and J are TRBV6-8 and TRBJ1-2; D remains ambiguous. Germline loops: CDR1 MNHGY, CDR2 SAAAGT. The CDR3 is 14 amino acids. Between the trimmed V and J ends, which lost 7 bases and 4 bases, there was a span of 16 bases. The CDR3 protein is CASTSSENSYGYTF. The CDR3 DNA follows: TGTGCCAGCACCTCTTCCGAGAACAGCTATGGCTACACCTTC.

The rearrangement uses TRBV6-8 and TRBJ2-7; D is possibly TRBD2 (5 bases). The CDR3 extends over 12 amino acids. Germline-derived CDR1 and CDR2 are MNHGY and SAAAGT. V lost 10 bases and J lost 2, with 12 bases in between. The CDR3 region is CANERSTYEQYF. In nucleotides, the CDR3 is TGTGCCAATGAGCGGTCAACCTACGAGCAGTACTTC.

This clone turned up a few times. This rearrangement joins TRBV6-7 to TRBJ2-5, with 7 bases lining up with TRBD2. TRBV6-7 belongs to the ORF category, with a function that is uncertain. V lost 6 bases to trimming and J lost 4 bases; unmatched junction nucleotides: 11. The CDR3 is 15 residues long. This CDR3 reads CASRFEAGVSETQYF. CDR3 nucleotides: TGTGCCAGCAGGTTTGAGGCGGGAGTATCAGAGACCCAGTACTTC.